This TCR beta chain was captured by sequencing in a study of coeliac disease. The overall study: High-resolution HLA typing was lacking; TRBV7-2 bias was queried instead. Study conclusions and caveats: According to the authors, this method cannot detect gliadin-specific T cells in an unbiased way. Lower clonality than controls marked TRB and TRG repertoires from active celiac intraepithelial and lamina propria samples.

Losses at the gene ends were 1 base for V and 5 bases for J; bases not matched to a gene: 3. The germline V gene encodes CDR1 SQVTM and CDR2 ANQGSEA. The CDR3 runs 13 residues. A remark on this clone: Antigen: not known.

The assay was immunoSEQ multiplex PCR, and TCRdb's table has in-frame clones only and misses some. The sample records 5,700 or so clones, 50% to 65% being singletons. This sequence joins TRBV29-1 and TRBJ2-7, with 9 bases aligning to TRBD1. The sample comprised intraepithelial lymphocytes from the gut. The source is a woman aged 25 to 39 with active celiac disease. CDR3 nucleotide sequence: TGCAGCGTTGAAGGGGACAGGGACCACGAGCAGTACTTC. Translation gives CSVEGDRDHEQYF.